This TCR beta chain was identified during a study of identical twins. Study-wide results and caveats: Because invariant MAIT and iNKT cells could be present, zero-insertion analyses could be partly confounded. Memory repertoires lacked the insertion deficit that abundant cord blood beta clonotypes showed. Excess sharing by twins proved weaker in beta out-of-frame sequences.

V lost 0 bases, J lost 2 bases, and 10 bases lay in between. This CDR3 region has 15 residues. Germline CDR1 is SGHAT and CDR2 is FQNNGV. Turning to this clonotype: What it binds is not known.

Using its own MiXCR run on the 5' RACE reads, TCRdb lists one record per CDR3 protein. The sample contains some 560,000 distinct CDR3 sequences, just under 10% of which appear only once. The sample was also linked to a second study, of yellow fever vaccine responses in identical twins.

What was sequenced was PBMCs. This chain uses TRBV11-2 with TRBJ2-5; no clear D. This sequence originates from a woman younger than 35 in good health. CDR3 DNA sequence: TGTGCCAGCAGCTTAGATTGGCAGTTACAAGAGACCCAGTACTTC. As protein: CASSLDWQLQETQYF.